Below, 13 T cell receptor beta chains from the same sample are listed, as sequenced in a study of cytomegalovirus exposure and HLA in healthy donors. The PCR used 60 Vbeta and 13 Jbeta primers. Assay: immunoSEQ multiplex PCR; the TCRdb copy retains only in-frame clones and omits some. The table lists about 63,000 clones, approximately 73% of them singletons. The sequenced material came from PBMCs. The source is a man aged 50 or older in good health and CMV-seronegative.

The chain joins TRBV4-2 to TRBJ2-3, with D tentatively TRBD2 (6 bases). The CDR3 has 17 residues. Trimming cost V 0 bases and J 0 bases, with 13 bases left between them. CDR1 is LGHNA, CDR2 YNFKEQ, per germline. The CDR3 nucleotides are TGTGCCAGCAGCCAAGACCCGCGGGGTCCTAGCACAGATACGCAGTATTTT. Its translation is CASSQDPRGPSTDTQYF.

The CDR3: CASSPTGLENTEAFF. The CDR3 DNA is TGTGCCAGCAGCCCGACAGGTCTGGAGAACACTGAAGCTTTCTTT. The rearrangement links TRBV14 to TRBJ1-1; D might be TRBD1 (6 bases). This CDR3 comprises 15 residues. The ends were cut back, 4 bases at V and 1 base at J, with 13 bases in the middle. Per germline, CDR1 SGHDN and CDR2 FVKESK.

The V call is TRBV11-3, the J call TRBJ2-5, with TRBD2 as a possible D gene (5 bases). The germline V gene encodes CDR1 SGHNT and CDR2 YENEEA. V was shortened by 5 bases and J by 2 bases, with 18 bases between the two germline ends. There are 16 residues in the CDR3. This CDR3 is CASSHRTRRGQETQYF. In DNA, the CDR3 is TGTGCCAGCAGCCATCGAACCCGACGGGGTCAAGAGACCCAGTACTTC.

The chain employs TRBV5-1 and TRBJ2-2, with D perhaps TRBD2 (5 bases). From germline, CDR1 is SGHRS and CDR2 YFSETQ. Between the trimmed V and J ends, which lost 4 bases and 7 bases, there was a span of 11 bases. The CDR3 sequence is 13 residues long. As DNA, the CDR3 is TGCGCCAGCAGCATCGGGGAAAACGGGGAGCTGTTTTTT. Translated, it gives CASSIGENGELFF.

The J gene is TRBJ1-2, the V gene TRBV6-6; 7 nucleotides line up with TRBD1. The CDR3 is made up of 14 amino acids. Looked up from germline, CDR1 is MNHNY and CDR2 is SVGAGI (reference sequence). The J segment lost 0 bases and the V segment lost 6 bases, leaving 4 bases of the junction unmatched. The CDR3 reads CASRPGGSNYGYTF. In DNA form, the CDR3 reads TGTGCCAGCAGACCAGGGGGTTCTAACTATGGCTACACCTTC.

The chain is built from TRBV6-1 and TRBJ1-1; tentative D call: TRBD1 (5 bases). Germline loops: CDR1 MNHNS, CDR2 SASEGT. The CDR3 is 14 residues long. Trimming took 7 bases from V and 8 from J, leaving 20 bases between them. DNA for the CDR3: TGTGCCAGCAAGGGGAGGGCCGGACCCTTCGAAGCTTTCTTT. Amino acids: CASKGRAGPFEAFF.

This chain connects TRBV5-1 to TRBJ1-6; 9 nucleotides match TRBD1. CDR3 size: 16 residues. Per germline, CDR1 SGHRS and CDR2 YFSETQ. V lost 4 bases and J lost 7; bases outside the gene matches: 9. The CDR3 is CASSIWTGAGNSPLHF. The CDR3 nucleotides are TGCGCCAGCAGCATCTGGACAGGGGCGGGGAATTCACCCCTCCACTTT.

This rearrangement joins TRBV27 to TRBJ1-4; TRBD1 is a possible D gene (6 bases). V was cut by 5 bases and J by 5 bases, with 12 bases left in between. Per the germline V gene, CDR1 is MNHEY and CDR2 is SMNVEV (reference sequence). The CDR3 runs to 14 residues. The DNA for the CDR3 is TGTGCCAGCAGTCGCAGGGGCGTAAATGAAAAACTGTTTTTT. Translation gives CASSRRGVNEKLFF.

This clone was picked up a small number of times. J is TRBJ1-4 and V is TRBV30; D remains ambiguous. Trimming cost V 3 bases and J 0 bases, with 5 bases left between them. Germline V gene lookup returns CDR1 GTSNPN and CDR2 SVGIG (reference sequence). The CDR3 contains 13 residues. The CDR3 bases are TGTGCCTGGAGCCGGTCAACTAATGAAAAACTGTTTTTT. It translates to CAWSRSTNEKLFF.

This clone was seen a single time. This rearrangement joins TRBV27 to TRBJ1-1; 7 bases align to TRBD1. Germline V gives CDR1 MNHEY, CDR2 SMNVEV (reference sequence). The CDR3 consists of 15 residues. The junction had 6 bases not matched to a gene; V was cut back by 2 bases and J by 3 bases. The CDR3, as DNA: TGTGCCAGCAGTTTAGGTCAGGGGGGTTACACTGAAGCTTTCTTT. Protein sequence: CASSLGQGGYTEAFF.

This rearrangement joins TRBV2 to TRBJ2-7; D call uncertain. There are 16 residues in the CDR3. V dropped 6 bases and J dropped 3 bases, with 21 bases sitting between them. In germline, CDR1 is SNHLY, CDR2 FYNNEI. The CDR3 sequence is CASREIGLGVGYEQYF. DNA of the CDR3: TGTGCCAGCAGAGAGATAGGCCTCGGAGTGGGCTACGAGCAGTACTTC.

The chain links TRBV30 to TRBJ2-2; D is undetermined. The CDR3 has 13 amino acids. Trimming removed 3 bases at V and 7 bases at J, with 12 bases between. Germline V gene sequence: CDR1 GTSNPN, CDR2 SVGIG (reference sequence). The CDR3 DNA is TGTGCCTGGAGGGCTTACAAATTCGGGGAGCTGTTTTTT. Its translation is CAWRAYKFGELFF.

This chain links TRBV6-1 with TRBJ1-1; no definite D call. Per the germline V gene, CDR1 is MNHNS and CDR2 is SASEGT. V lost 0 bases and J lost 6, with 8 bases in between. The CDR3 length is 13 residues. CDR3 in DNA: TGTGCCAGCAGTGAAGCTAGTACGCCTGAAGCTTTCTTT. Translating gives CASSEASTPEAFF.